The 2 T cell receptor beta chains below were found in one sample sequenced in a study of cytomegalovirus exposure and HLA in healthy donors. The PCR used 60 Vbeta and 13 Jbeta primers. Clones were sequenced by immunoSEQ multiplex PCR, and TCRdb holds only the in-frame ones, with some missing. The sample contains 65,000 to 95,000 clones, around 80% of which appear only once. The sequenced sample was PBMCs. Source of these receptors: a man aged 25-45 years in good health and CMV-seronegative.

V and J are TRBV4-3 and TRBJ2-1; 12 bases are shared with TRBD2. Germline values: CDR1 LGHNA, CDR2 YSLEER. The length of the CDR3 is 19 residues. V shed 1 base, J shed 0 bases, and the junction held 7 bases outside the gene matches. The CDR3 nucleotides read TGCGCCAGCAGCCAAGCCCTAGCGGGAGGGGGCTTCTCCTACAATGAGCAGTTCTTC. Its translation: CASSQALAGGGFSYNEQFF.

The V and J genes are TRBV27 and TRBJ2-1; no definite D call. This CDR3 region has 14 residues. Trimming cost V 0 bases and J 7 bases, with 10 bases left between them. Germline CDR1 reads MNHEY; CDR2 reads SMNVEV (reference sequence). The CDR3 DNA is TGTGCCAGCAGTTTATCCCGTTACTTGAATGAGCAGTTCTTC. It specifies CASSLSRYLNEQFF.